This T cell receptor (beta chain) is from a study of radiotherapy plus CTLA-4 blockade in lung cancer. Assay used: immunoSEQ multiplex PCR; TCRdb lists only in-frame clones, some missing. The sample has approximately 38,000 clones, roughly 85% seen once. Material: peripheral blood, obtained from a patient treated with radiotherapy plus ipilimumab. The sequence was obtained from a human donor with non-small cell lung cancer whose response to radiotherapy plus ipilimumab could not be evaluated.

In DNA, the CDR3 is TGCGCCAGCAGCCCGCGGGACTTCAGCTCCTACAATGAGCAGTTCTTC. This translates into CASSPRDFSSYNEQFF. This chain joins TRBV5-1 and TRBJ2-1; maybe TRBD2 (6 bases). The CDR3 covers 16 residues. Germline lookup yields CDR1 SGHRS and CDR2 YFSETQ. V lost 4 bases and J lost 0, with 14 bases in between.